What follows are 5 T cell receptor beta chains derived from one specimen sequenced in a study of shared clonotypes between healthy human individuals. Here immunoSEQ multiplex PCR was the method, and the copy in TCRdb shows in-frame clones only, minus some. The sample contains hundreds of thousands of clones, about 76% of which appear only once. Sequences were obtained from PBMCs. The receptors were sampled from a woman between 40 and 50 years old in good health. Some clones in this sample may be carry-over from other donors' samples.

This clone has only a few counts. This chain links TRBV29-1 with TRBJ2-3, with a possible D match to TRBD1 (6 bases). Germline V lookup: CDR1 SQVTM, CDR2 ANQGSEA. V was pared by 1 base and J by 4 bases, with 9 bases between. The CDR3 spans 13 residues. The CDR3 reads CSVEVQGSDTQYF. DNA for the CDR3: TGCAGCGTTGAAGTGCAGGGGTCAGATACGCAGTATTTT.

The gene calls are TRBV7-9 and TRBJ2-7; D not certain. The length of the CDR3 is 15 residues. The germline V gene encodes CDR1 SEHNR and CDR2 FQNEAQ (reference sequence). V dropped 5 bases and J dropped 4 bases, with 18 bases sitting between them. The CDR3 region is CASSGQENAHYEQYF. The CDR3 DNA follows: TGTGCCAGCAGCGGTCAGGAAAATGCTCATTACGAGCAGTACTTC.

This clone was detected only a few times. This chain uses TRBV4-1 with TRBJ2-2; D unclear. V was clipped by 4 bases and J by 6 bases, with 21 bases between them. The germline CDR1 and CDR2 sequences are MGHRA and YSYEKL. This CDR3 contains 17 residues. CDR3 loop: CASSPYPASSVAGELFF. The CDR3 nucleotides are TGCGCCAGCAGCCCCTACCCCGCATCCAGTGTGGCCGGGGAGCTGTTTTTT.

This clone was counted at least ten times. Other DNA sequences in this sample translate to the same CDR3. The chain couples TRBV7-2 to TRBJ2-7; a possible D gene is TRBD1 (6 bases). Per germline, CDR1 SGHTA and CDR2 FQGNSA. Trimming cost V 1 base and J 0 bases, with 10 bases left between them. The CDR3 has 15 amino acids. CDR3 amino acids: CASSLVGQSSYEQYF. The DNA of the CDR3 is TGTGCCAGCAGCTTAGTTGGACAGAGCTCCTACGAGCAGTACTTC.

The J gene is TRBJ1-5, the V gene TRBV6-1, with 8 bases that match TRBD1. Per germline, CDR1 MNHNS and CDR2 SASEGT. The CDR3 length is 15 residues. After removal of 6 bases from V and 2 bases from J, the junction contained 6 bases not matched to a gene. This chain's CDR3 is CASRMQGAGNQPQHF. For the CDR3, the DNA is TGTGCCAGCAGAATGCAGGGGGCAGGCAATCAGCCCCAGCATTTT.